Below, 28 T cell receptor beta chains from the same sample are listed, as sequenced in a study of T-cell memory formation after mild COVID-19. TCRdb re-called the 5' RACE reads through MiXCR, storing one row per CDR3 protein. The repertoire includes about 110,000 distinct CDR3 sequences, 15% to 20% of them detected once, and over 4.5% sits in the top ten. What was sequenced was PBMCs or a T cell subset sorted from them (not recorded which). These receptor sequences come from a man younger than 35 who had mild COVID-19 (a few samples of this study predate the infection). Cell type and time point are not known.

This CDR3 reads CASSYSGSLEGYGYTF. CDR3 nucleotides: TGTGCCAGCAGTTACTCGGGGAGCCTCGAGGGGTATGGCTACACCTTC. The rearrangement links TRBV6-5 to TRBJ1-2; maybe TRBD1 (5 bases). V lost 0 bases to trimming and J lost 5 bases, with 16 bases between them. Germline lookup yields CDR1 MNHEY and CDR2 SVGAGI. The CDR3 totals 16 residues.

This chain links TRBV5-4 with TRBJ2-7, with D perhaps matching TRBD2 (7 bases). This CDR3 spans 14 amino acids. Trimming removed 4 bases at V and 3 bases at J, with 14 bases between. Germline V lookup: CDR1 SGHNT, CDR2 YYREEE (reference sequence). CDR3 sequence (DNA): TGTGCCAGCAGCCCTCAAGGGGGGGACTACGAGCAGTACTTC. Its translation: CASSPQGGDYEQYF.

This sequence joins TRBV9 and TRBJ1-1; possibly TRBD1 for D (5 bases). V was shortened by 3 bases and J by 1 base, with 13 bases between the two germline ends. CDR3 size: 15 residues. CDR1 SGDLS and CDR2 YYNGEE come from the germline V gene. The CDR3 here is CASSAAGGGNTEAFF. The CDR3 bases are TGTGCCAGCAGCGCAGCCGGGGGGGGGAACACTGAAGCTTTCTTT.

The V gene is TRBV20-1, the J gene TRBJ2-1, with 9 bases identical to TRBD2. Trimming removed 3 bases from V and 7 bases from J; junction bases left unmatched: 13. The CDR3 covers 16 residues. Germline CDR1 reads DFQATT; CDR2 reads SNEGSKA (reference sequence). The CDR3 reads CSASRLAGLSENEQFF. The CDR3 DNA follows: TGCAGTGCTAGTCGGCTAGCGGGGCTGTCTGAGAATGAGCAGTTCTTC.

V gene TRBV20-1 combines with J gene TRBJ2-3, with 8 positions matching TRBD2. CDR1 and CDR2 (germline): DFQATT, SNEGSKA (reference sequence). The CDR3 is 16 amino acids. J gave up 1 base and V 3 bases, and 9 bases lay outside the gene matches. This CDR3 reads CSASPPTGGGTDTQYF. The CDR3 bases are TGCAGTGCTAGTCCTCCCACCGGGGGGGGCACAGATACGCAGTATTTT.

This clonotype was counted only a few times. The V gene is TRBV11-3, the J gene TRBJ2-7, with unresolved D. The CDR3 has 13 residues. V lost 5 bases, J lost 3 bases, and 11 bases lay in between. From germline, CDR1 is SGHNT and CDR2 YENEEA. The CDR3 loop is CASSLARHYEQYF. The CDR3 DNA sequence: TGTGCCAGCAGCCTCGCCCGGCACTACGAGCAGTACTTC.

This chain's CDR3 is CASRGLGGKVYGYTF. The CDR3 DNA sequence: TGTGCCAGCAGGGGCCTAGGGGGGAAAGTCTATGGCTACACCTTC. V usage is TRBV4-2 and J usage is TRBJ1-2; maybe TRBD1 (6 bases). CDR1 is LGHNA, CDR2 YNFKEQ, per germline. The CDR3 extends over 15 amino acids. With 6 bases removed from V and 4 bases from J, the gap between germline ends came to 18 bases.

This chain uses TRBV5-6 with TRBJ2-5; D possibly uses TRBD1 or TRBD2 (6 bases each). Germline V gene data show CDR1 as SGHDT and CDR2 as YYEEEE. Trimming removed 2 bases from V and 4 bases from J, with 9 bases in between. The CDR3 is 13 amino acids. The CDR3 DNA reads TGTGCCAGCAGCTTCGGGGGCACAGAGACCCAGTACTTC. As protein: CASSFGGTETQYF.

The chain combines TRBV10-3 with TRBJ1-1, with D unclear. Germline CDR1 and CDR2: ENHRY and SYGVKD. The CDR3 has 14 amino acids. V was trimmed by 2 bases and J by 0 bases, leaving 7 bases between them. The DNA of the CDR3 is TGTGCCATCAGTGAGATGGCCGTGAACACTGAAGCTTTCTTT. Amino acid sequence: CAISEMAVNTEAFF.

This clonotype was observed a handful of times. The V call is TRBV9, the J call TRBJ2-5; 7 bases are shared with TRBD2. Germline V gene lookup returns CDR1 SGDLS and CDR2 YYNGEE. V was pared by 4 bases and J by 0 bases, with 3 bases of the junction left unmatched. There are 14 residues in the CDR3. For the CDR3, the DNA is TGTGCCAGCAGCTTCGCGGGGGACCAAGAGACCCAGTACTTC. Translating gives CASSFAGDQETQYF.

This rearrangement joins TRBV5-6 to TRBJ1-1; D is uncertain. The CDR3 spans 13 residues. Per the germline V gene, CDR1 is SGHDT and CDR2 is YYEEEE. Trimming cost V 2 bases and J 4 bases, with 9 bases left between them. In nucleotides, the CDR3 is TGTGCCAGCAGCTTTTCTGAAGGCACTGAAGCTTTCTTT. It encodes CASSFSEGTEAFF. Drawing the rest from reference TRBV5-6 and TRBJ1-1, the complete variable domain is DAGVTQSPTHLIKTRGQQVTLRCSPKSGHDTVSWYQQALGQGPQFIFQYYEEEERQRGNFPDRFSGHQFPNYSSELNVNALLLGDSALYLCASSFSEGTEAFFGQGTRLTVV.

The V gene is TRBV15, the J gene TRBJ1-2; a possible D gene is TRBD1 (6 bases). Trimming took off 5 bases at V and 2 bases at J, with 15 bases between the two ends. The CDR3 has 15 residues. The germline V gene encodes CDR1 LNHNV and CDR2 YYDKDF (reference sequence). The CDR3 is CATSPQSGANYGYTF. The CDR3 DNA is TGTGCCACCAGCCCTCAGTCAGGGGCAAACTATGGCTACACCTTC. The full variable domain, rest sourced from reference TRBV15 and TRBJ1-2, is DAMVIQNPRYQVTQFGKPVTLSCSQTLNHNVMYWYQQKSSQAPKLLFHYYDKDFNNEADTPDNFQSRRPNTSFCFLDIRSPGLGDTAMYLCATSPQSGANYGYTFGSGTRLTVV.

This clonotype was observed a handful of times. The chain has TRBV7-2 and TRBJ2-5; D may be TRBD1 or TRBD2 (6 bases each). This CDR3 has 15 amino acids. CDR1 SGHTA and CDR2 FQGNSA come from the germline V gene. V lost 0 bases, J lost 4 bases, and 12 bases lay in between. CDR3 DNA sequence: TGTGCCAGCAGCTTAGCCTCCAGGGGAGGAGAGACCCAGTACTTC. Protein sequence: CASSLASRGGETQYF.

This clonotype was detected a few times. The genes are TRBV19 and TRBJ2-6; maybe TRBD2 (5 bases). Germline V lookup: CDR1 LNHDA, CDR2 SQIVND (reference sequence). This CDR3 region has 14 residues. Between the trimmed V and J ends, which lost 7 bases and 2 bases, there was a span of 9 bases. CDR3 DNA sequence: TGTGCCAGTAATGTCGGGGCTGGGGCCAACGTCCTGACTTTC. Residues: CASNVGAGANVLTF.

This clonotype has only a few counts. The CDR3 DNA reads as TGTGCCAGCAGTTTGGGGACAGGATCACCCCTCCACTTT. Translated, it gives CASSLGTGSPLHF. The chain joins TRBV12-3 or TRBV12-4 to TRBJ1-6, with 8 bases lining up with TRBD1. The CDR3 runs to 13 residues. Unmatched junction bases numbered 2, after V lost 3 bases and J lost 10 bases.

CDR3 in DNA: TGTGCCAGCAGTCGGATACAGGGTGAAGCTTTCTTT. It translates to CASSRIQGEAFF. The gene calls are TRBV12-3 or TRBV12-4 and TRBJ1-1; maybe TRBD1 (6 bases). V lost 5 bases to trimming and J lost 7 bases, with 11 bases between them. This CDR3 comprises 12 residues.

This clonotype was recorded a few times. V is TRBV7-9 and J is TRBJ2-5; 11 bases are shared with TRBD2. This CDR3 has 15 residues. Germline V lookup: CDR1 SEHNR, CDR2 FQNEAQ (reference sequence). V lost 4 bases to trimming and J lost 2 bases; unmatched junction nucleotides: 3. The CDR3 loop is CASSSTSGAQETQYF. CDR3 bases: TGTGCCAGCAGCTCGACTAGCGGGGCGCAAGAGACCCAGTACTTC.

This rearrangement joins TRBV4-2 to TRBJ2-7; TRBD2 matches 8 bases. Germline V gene data show CDR1 as LGHNA and CDR2 as YNFKEQ. This CDR3 contains 16 residues. J was trimmed by 6 bases and V by 1 base; bases with no gene match: 11. The CDR3 region is CASSQAGGARGAEQYF. In DNA form, the CDR3 reads TGTGCCAGCAGCCAAGCCGGGGGGGCCCGCGGCGCCGAGCAGTACTTC.

This clonotype appeared a few times. This chain joins TRBV30 and TRBJ1-6, with D hard to call. The CDR3 runs 13 residues. Between the trimmed V and J ends, which lost 4 bases and 0 bases, there was a span of 4 bases. Germline values: CDR1 GTSNPN, CDR2 SVGIG (reference sequence). The DNA for the CDR3 is TGTGCCTGGACAAACTCCTATAATTCACCCCTCCACTTT. Its protein is CAWTNSYNSPLHF.

The sample holds a few counts of this clonotype. This chain uses TRBV6-5 with TRBJ2-5; TRBD2 agrees at 12 bases. The V gene's germline CDR1 is MNHEY and CDR2 SVGAGI. Trimming removed 0 bases from V and 5 bases from J; junction bases left unmatched: 7. The CDR3 has 17 amino acids. The chain's CDR3 is CASSYSASGGAGETQYF. DNA of the CDR3: TGTGCCAGCAGTTACTCGGCTAGCGGGGGGGCCGGTGAGACCCAGTACTTC.

This clonotype was recorded a few times. The V gene is TRBV4-1, the J gene TRBJ1-2; 8 bases match TRBD1. V lost 1 base to trimming and J lost 3 bases; unmatched junction nucleotides: 13. Germline V lookup: CDR1 MGHRA, CDR2 YSYEKL. This CDR3 comprises 18 residues. The CDR3 DNA is TGCGCCAGCAGCCAAGGAAAGGGACGACAGGGGAGGGACTATGGCTACACCTTC. As protein: CASSQGKGRQGRDYGYTF.

CDR3: CSARGGGGGRTDTQYF. The CDR3 DNA reads as TGCAGTGCTAGGGGAGGAGGGGGGGGCAGGACAGATACGCAGTATTTT. The gene calls are TRBV20-1 and TRBJ2-3; tentative D call: TRBD2 (7 bases). In germline, CDR1 is DFQATT, CDR2 SNEGSKA (reference sequence). Trimming removed 3 bases from V and 3 bases from J, with 19 bases in between. CDR3 size: 16 residues.

The gene calls are TRBV11-2 and TRBJ2-3, with D perhaps given as TRBD1 or TRBD2 (5 bases each). The CDR3 is made up of 12 amino acids. Trimming stripped 8 bases from V and 2 bases from J, with 8 bases between. The germline V gene has CDR1 SGHAT and CDR2 FQNNGV. CDR3 sequence reads: CASGGTTDTQYF. DNA for the CDR3: TGTGCCAGCGGGGGAACCACAGATACGCAGTATTTT.

This clonotype was found a few times. The rearrangement links TRBV5-6 to TRBJ1-1, with D hard to call. Germline CDR1 SGHDT, CDR2 YYEEEE. V was clipped by 4 bases and J by 3 bases, with 16 bases between them. CDR3 size: 15 residues. The CDR3 DNA sequence: TGTGCCAGCAGCGACATAGGGTGGGAGGACACTGAAGCTTTCTTT. Its protein is CASSDIGWEDTEAFF.

This clonotype was seen only a few times. As DNA, the CDR3 is TGTGCCAGCAGCCATGTGCGGGGGGAAGAGACCCAGTACTTC. Protein sequence: CASSHVRGEETQYF. The gene calls are TRBV4-2 and TRBJ2-5; 8 bases map to TRBD2. There are 14 residues in the CDR3. V was clipped by 3 bases and J by 3 bases; unmatched bases: 3. Germline-derived CDR1 and CDR2 are LGHNA and YNFKEQ.

There are a few counts of this clonotype. The chain has TRBV7-6 and TRBJ1-6, with TRBD1 matching 7 bases. The CDR3 is 14 residues long. J was trimmed by 9 bases and V by 3 bases; bases with no gene match: 5. Germline CDR1 and CDR2: SGHVS and FNYEAQ. CDR3 coding DNA: TGTGCCAGCAGCTTTGACAGGGCTCGTTCACCCCTCCACTTT. This translates into CASSFDRARSPLHF.

This clonotype was counted only a few times. Here the CDR3 reads CASRRRGQLSTDTQYF. The CDR3 DNA reads as TGCGCCAGCAGGCGCAGGGGACAGCTGAGCACAGATACGCAGTATTTT. The chain combines TRBV5-1 with TRBJ2-3; 7 bases map to TRBD1. The CDR3 sequence is 16 residues long. Trimming cost V 5 bases and J 0 bases; bases outside gene matches: 9. CDR1 and CDR2 (germline): SGHRS, YFSETQ.

V is TRBV27 and J is TRBJ2-7, with a possible D match to TRBD1 (6 bases). The CDR3 covers 11 residues. Germline-derived CDR1 and CDR2 are MNHEY and SMNVEV (reference sequence). The CDR3 bases are TGTGAACCAGGGGAGCATAACGAGCAGTACGTC. Its protein is CEPGEHNEQYV.